These T cell receptor beta chains were read from a single sample in a study of T cell responses to AZD1222 COVID-19 vaccine. The table came from immunoSEQ multiplex PCR; TCRdb's copy has only in-frame clones and leaves some out. The sample holds 110,000 to 150,000 clones, 93% seen once. Specimen: peripheral blood, collected after recovery from COVID-19. These receptors were taken from an adult who had recovered from COVID-19. Both conserved end residues are part of each CDR3. D genes are given only for firm matches. Not all rows give a size; the values are once, few, many and, for expanded clones, a class.

TGTGCCAGCAAGAGGGACAGCTCCTATAATTCACCCCTCCACTTT,CASKRDSSYNSPLHF,TRBV2,TRBJ1-6,15,.,TRBD1
TGTGCCAGTAGTACACAGGGGACCCAGCCCCAGCATTTT,CASSTQGTQPQHF,TRBV19,TRBJ1-5,13,.,TRBD1
TGTGCCAGCAGCCCGGGGTACAATGAGCAGTTCTTC,CASSPGYNEQFF,TRBV6-5,TRBJ2-1,12,.,.
TGTGCCAGCAGTCAGACAAGGGGGCGAACCGGGGAGCTGTTTTTT,CASSQTRGRTGELFF,TRBV11-2,TRBJ2-2,15,.,TRBD1
TGTGCCAGCAGCTCATCGGGACTAGCGGGAGTCGGTGGGAGCACAGATACGCAGTATTTT,CASSSSGLAGVGGSTDTQYF,TRBV9,TRBJ2-3,20,.,TRBD2
TGTGCCAGCTCTCCTGGGCATACTGGGGCCAACGTCCTGACTTTC,CASSPGHTGANVLTF,TRBV18,TRBJ2-6,15,once,.
TGTGCCAGCAGTGATTTGCTGGGACAGAGAAACACCATATATTTT,CASSDLLGQRNTIYF,TRBV2,TRBJ1-3,15,.,TRBD1
TGTGCCAGCCGAGGTTGGGGCGTAGCCTATGGCTACACCTTC,CASRGWGVAYGYTF,TRBV28,TRBJ1-2,14,.,.
TGTGCCAGTAGTATACGATCCGTGCTACCGGGAGGCGAGCAGTACTTC,CASSIRSVLPGGEQYF,TRBV19,TRBJ2-7,16,.,TRBD2
TGTGCCAGCGTAGCGGGAGGGCCCTCGAATGAGCAGTTCTTC,CASVAGGPSNEQFF,TRBV5-4,TRBJ2-1,14,few,TRBD2
TGTGCCAGTCGACAGGGCTTCTACGAGCAGTACTTC,CASRQGFYEQYF,TRBV6-5,TRBJ2-7,12,.,TRBD1
TGTGCCAGCAGCCTACGGATGAACACTGAAGCTTTCTTT,CASSLRMNTEAFF,TRBV11-3,TRBJ1-1,13,.,.
TGTGCCAGCAACCCAATTGAGGGCAGGGGGCATGGCTACACCTTC,CASNPIEGRGHGYTF,TRBV28,TRBJ1-2,15,once,TRBD1
TGCAGTGCTAGTGAAGCGGGACAGAAAGTATATAGCAATCAGCCCCAGCATTTT,CSASEAGQKVYSNQPQHF,TRBV20-1,TRBJ1-5,18,.,TRBD1
TGTGCCAGCAGGTTTAAGGGGGCTCGGGAGCAGTACTTC,CASRFKGAREQYF,TRBV7-3,TRBJ2-7,13,.,TRBD1
TGTGCCAGCAGCCCTAGCCCCGGGATAGAGAAGACCCAGTACTTC,CASSPSPGIEKTQYF,TRBV9,TRBJ2-5,15,.,.
TGTGCCAGCAGGACAGGGACTTCCTACGAGCAGTACTTC,CASRTGTSYEQYF,TRBV28,TRBJ2-7,13,.,.
TGTGCCAGCAGTTTCTCTGGAGCGGCCTACGAGCAGTACTTC,CASSFSGAAYEQYF,TRBV27,TRBJ2-7,14,once,.
TGTGCCAGTAGTACCCAGGCCGGGACGCACAGCCCTGGGGCTTTCTTT,CASSTQAGTHSPGAFF,TRBV19,TRBJ1-1,16,.,.
TGTGCCAGCAGTAAAAGACTCCTTAGCACAGATACGCAGTATTTT,CASSKRLLSTDTQYF,TRBV28,TRBJ2-3,15,.,.
TGCGCCAGCAGCTTTTCTCTCTCTGGAAACACCATATATTTT,CASSFSLSGNTIYF,TRBV5-1,TRBJ1-3,14,few,.
TGTGCCTGGAGTGACGACAGGGGGCGACGTGGCTACACCTTC,CAWSDDRGRRGYTF,TRBV30,TRBJ1-2,14,.,TRBD1
TGTGCCAGCAGCACCCAGGTTGGTGTTGACCATACGCAGTATTTT,CASSTQVGVDHTQYF,TRBV7-9,TRBJ2-3,15,.,.
TGTGCCGGCGGAAGCTCCTATAATTCACCCCTCCACTTT,CAGGSSYNSPLHF,TRBV6-5,TRBJ1-6,13,once,.
TGCAGCGTCCGGGGACTAGCGGTCAATGAGCAGTTCTTC,CSVRGLAVNEQFF,TRBV29-1,TRBJ2-1,13,.,TRBD2
TGTGCCAGCAGTACGGGACAAGACAATCAGCCCCAGCATTTT,CASSTGQDNQPQHF,TRBV6-5,TRBJ1-5,14,.,.
TGTGCCAGCAGCTCCCGAGCCACTAGCACAGATACGCAGTATTTT,CASSSRATSTDTQYF,TRBV9,TRBJ2-3,15,.,.
TGTGCCAGTAGTGTCCGGGACAGGAGCGGCTACACCTTC,CASSVRDRSGYTF,TRBV19,TRBJ1-2,13,.,TRBD1
TGCGCCAGCAGCCAAGGATTCACCATTGCAGCGCCGTCGGGCTACACCTTC,CASSQGFTIAAPSGYTF,TRBV4-1,TRBJ1-2,17,once,.
TGTGCCAGCAGCCTAAGGGGGGCAGATACGCAGTATTTT,CASSLRGADTQYF,TRBV3-1/TRBV3-2,TRBJ2-3,13,.,.
TGTGCCAGCTCTCTGGGGGATAGCACAGATACGCAGTATTTT,CASSLGDSTDTQYF,TRBV28,TRBJ2-3,14,.,.
TGTGCCACCAGCGGCCCCGGGACAGGGCTTGAAAAACTGTTTTTT,CATSGPGTGLEKLFF,TRBV15,TRBJ1-4,15,.,TRBD1
TGTGCCAGCTCACCATCCCCCCCCCAGGAGCAGTACTTC,CASSPSPPQEQYF,TRBV18,TRBJ2-7,13,.,.
TGTGCCACCTCGCGGGAGGGCCTTCCGGCCCCCAATGAGCAGTTCTTC,CATSREGLPAPNEQFF,TRBV13,TRBJ2-1,16,.,TRBD2
TGTGCCAGCAGTTTAGTGGGACAGGGGGCGCTGGGGGCCAACGTCCTGACTTTC,CASSLVGQGALGANVLTF,TRBV27,TRBJ2-6,18,.,TRBD1
TGTGCCAGTAGTCTGGGGACCTTCACAGATACGCAGTATTTT,CASSLGTFTDTQYF,TRBV19,TRBJ2-3,14,.,.
TGTGCCAGCAGCTTAGGGGGGGATCAGCCCCAGCATTTT,CASSLGGDQPQHF,TRBV7-9,TRBJ1-5,13,.,.
TGTGCCAGCAGTTTTTCGAGCGGGAGCAATCAGCCCCAGCATTTT,CASSFSSGSNQPQHF,TRBV28,TRBJ1-5,15,.,.
TGTGCCGGTCGGGGGGAGCTCTCTAACTATGGCTACACCTTC,CAGRGELSNYGYTF,TRBV6-5,TRBJ1-2,14,.,.
TGCAGCGTTCGGACAGGGGTTTCCTACGAGCAGTACTTC,CSVRTGVSYEQYF,TRBV29-1,TRBJ2-7,13,.,TRBD1
TGTGCCAGCACCTTAATAGACTATGGCTACACCTTC,CASTLIDYGYTF,TRBV7-2,TRBJ1-2,12,.,.
TGTGCCAGTAAACAGGGAACTAGCGGGAGCGGGTTGGGAGATACGCAGTATTTT,CASKQGTSGSGLGDTQYF,TRBV19,TRBJ2-3,18,.,TRBD2
TGCAGCGTTAAGTTCTCCTACGAGCAGTACTTC,CSVKFSYEQYF,TRBV29-1,TRBJ2-7,11,.,.
TGTGCCAGCAGTTTGAGGGGCAATGAGCAGTTCTTC,CASSLRGNEQFF,TRBV27,TRBJ2-1,12,few,.
TGCGCCAGCAGCTTGGTTGAGAGCTCTGGAAACACCATATATTTT,CASSLVESSGNTIYF,TRBV5-1,TRBJ1-3,15,.,.
TGTGCCAGCAGCTTGGTCCCAGGGACTGGGGCCAACGTCCTGACTTTC,CASSLVPGTGANVLTF,TRBV5-4,TRBJ2-6,16,.,.
TGTGCCAGCAGTTCCCCCCGCGAGGGGCTTATAGATGGCTACACCTTC,CASSSPREGLIDGYTF,TRBV6-5,TRBJ1-2,16,.,.
TGTGCCAGCAGTGAAGTAGTGGGAAACTATGGCTACACCTTC,CASSEVVGNYGYTF,TRBV6-1,TRBJ1-2,14,.,.
TGTGCCAGCAGTCTAAGTGGATACAATGAGCAGTTCTTC,CASSLSGYNEQFF,TRBV28,TRBJ2-1,13,.,.
TGCAGTGCTAGTCTTCCTACAGGCTCTGGAAACACCATATATTTT,CSASLPTGSGNTIYF,TRBV20-1,TRBJ1-3,15,.,.
TGTGCCAGCAACAGGGGCGCGGACCTTGAAAAACTGTTTTTT,CASNRGADLEKLFF,TRBV2,TRBJ1-4,14,.,TRBD1
TGTGCCAGCAGTTTAATGGCGGGAGAGGGGTACTTC,CASSLMAGEGYF,TRBV12-3/TRBV12-4,TRBJ2-7,12,.,TRBD2